One sample yielded the 27 T cell receptor beta chains listed below, sequenced in a study of cytomegalovirus exposure and HLA in healthy donors. Vbeta (60) and Jbeta (13) primers were used in the PCR. Sequencing was performed with immunoSEQ multiplex PCR; in TCRdb, only in-frame clones are kept and a portion is missing. The sample yields over 150,000 clones, over 60% seen once. The sequenced sample was PBMCs. The source is a woman aged 25 to 39 in good health and CMV-seronegative.

This clone was detected a few times. The V call is TRBV2, the J call TRBJ2-6; D is ambiguous. V was trimmed by 3 bases and J by 2 bases, leaving 8 bases between them. Germline V gene lookup returns CDR1 SNHLY and CDR2 FYNNEI. The CDR3 is made up of 15 amino acids. The CDR3 sequence is CASSDRLPGANVLTF. CDR3 sequence (DNA): TGTGCCAGCAGTGACAGGCTGCCTGGGGCCAACGTCCTGACTTTC.

There are a few counts of this clone. The V gene is TRBV5-6, the J gene TRBJ2-4, with 8 bases that match TRBD1. This CDR3 has 17 residues. Trimming removed 4 bases from V and 6 bases from J; junction bases left unmatched: 15. From germline, CDR1 is SGHDT and CDR2 YYEEEE. CDR3 residues: CASSLEGGRGLGNIQYF. The CDR3 bases are TGTGCCAGCAGCCTCGAGGGAGGCAGGGGGCTTGGAAACATTCAGTACTTC.

The J gene is TRBJ2-3, the V gene TRBV5-1, with D maybe TRBD2 (6 bases). Germline assignment: CDR1 SGHRS and CDR2 YFSETQ. V was shortened by 3 bases and J by 0 bases, with 11 bases between the two germline ends. The CDR3 consists of 15 residues. The chain's CDR3 is CASSSLSGSTDTQYF. CDR3 sequence (DNA): TGCGCCAGCAGCTCCCTGAGCGGGAGCACAGATACGCAGTATTTT.

The chain links TRBV7-9 to TRBJ2-1; 9 bases are shared with TRBD2. After removal of 2 bases from V and 8 bases from J, the junction contained 4 bases not matched to a gene. The CDR3 has 14 amino acids. Per germline, CDR1 SEHNR and CDR2 FQNEAQ (reference sequence). DNA for the CDR3: TGTGCCAGCAGCTTACGCGGGAGGGTAGATGAGCAGTTCTTC. This sequence encodes CASSLRGRVDEQFF. The whole variable domain, remainder taken from reference TRBV7-9 and TRBJ2-1, is DTGVSQNPRHKITKRGQNVTFRCDPISEHNRLYWYRQTLGQGPEFLTYFQNEAQLEKSRLLSDRFSAERPKGSFSTLEIQRTEQGDSAMYLCASSLRGRVDEQFFGPGTRLTVL.

J is TRBJ2-1 and V is TRBV13; no definite D call. The CDR3 covers 13 residues. Trimming pared 5 bases from V and 7 bases from J, leaving 12 bases between. Germline loops: CDR1 PRHDT, CDR2 FYEKMQ (reference sequence). CDR3 nucleotide sequence: TGTGCCAGCAGCCCCGACGTGGAGAATGAGCAGTTCTTC. This codes for CASSPDVENEQFF.

The CDR3 DNA follows: TGTGCCAGCAGCTTAGATGCTAGCGGCTCCTACGAGCAGTACTTC. This gives the protein CASSLDASGSYEQYF. The chain carries TRBV7-2 and TRBJ2-7, with 7 bases aligning to TRBD2. This CDR3 has 15 residues. V lost 1 base and J lost 0; bases outside the gene matches: 3. Per the germline V gene, CDR1 is SGHTA and CDR2 is FQGNSA.

The chain employs TRBV5-1 and TRBJ1-2; a weak D match, TRBD1 (6 bases). V lost 0 bases to trimming and J lost 4 bases, with 13 bases between them. The germline V gene encodes CDR1 SGHRS and CDR2 YFSETQ. The CDR3 has 15 amino acids. CDR3: CASSLEGGITYGYTF. In DNA form, the CDR3 reads TGCGCCAGCAGCTTGGAGGGGGGGATTACCTATGGCTACACCTTC.

The V gene is TRBV5-1, the J gene TRBJ2-2; 9 bases match TRBD2. This CDR3 is built from 17 residues. Germline V lookup: CDR1 SGHRS, CDR2 YFSETQ. The J segment lost 3 bases and the V segment lost 0 bases, leaving 6 bases of the junction unmatched. The CDR3 nucleotides read TGCGCCAGCAGCTTGGATGTAGCGGGAGATTACACCGGGGAGCTGTTTTTT. Amino acids: CASSLDVAGDYTGELFF.

This clone was found a few times. The chain uses TRBV19 and TRBJ2-2; 8 nucleotides line up with TRBD2. Per germline, CDR1 LNHDA and CDR2 SQIVND (reference sequence). This CDR3 is 15 amino acids long. V dropped 5 bases and J dropped 7; count of bases not matched to a gene: 9. The CDR3 DNA reads TGTGCCAGTAGTCTCGGGAGGGCGGGGTACGGGGAGCTGTTTTTT. It codes for CASSLGRAGYGELFF.

V usage is TRBV7-6 and J usage is TRBJ2-1; D might be TRBD1 (5 bases). Deletions cut 7 bases from V and 10 bases from J, with 11 bases between. The CDR3 is 11 residues long. CDR1 and CDR2 (germline): SGHVS, FNYEAQ. The CDR3: CASTVRGEQFF. Here the CDR3 DNA reads TGTGCCAGCACCGTTAGGGGAGAGCAGTTCTTC.

This chain uses TRBV7-2 with TRBJ1-6; TRBD1 is a possible D gene (6 bases). V lost 5 bases, J lost 9 bases, and 17 bases lay in between. Germline CDR1 reads SGHTA; CDR2 reads FQGNSA. CDR3 length: 15 residues. The CDR3 DNA reads as TGTGCCAGCAGCCCAGGGGTAGGGACGGGTTCACCCCTCCACTTT. It encodes CASSPGVGTGSPLHF. Full variable domain (rest looked up from reference TRBV7-2 and TRBJ1-6): GAGVSQSPSNKVTEKGKDVELRCDPISGHTALYWYRQSLGQGLEFLIYFQGNSAPDKSGLPSDRFSAERTGGSVSTLTIQRTQQEDSAVYLCASSPGVGTGSPLHFGNGTRLTVT.

This CDR3 is CASSGRVYEQYF. The CDR3 bases are TGTGCCAGTAGCGGGAGAGTCTACGAGCAGTACTTC. V is TRBV2 and J is TRBJ2-5; 9 nucleotides align to TRBD2. The J call may be incorrect, as the DNA end agrees better with TRBJ2-7. Germline V CDR1 and CDR2: SNHLY, FYNNEI. This CDR3 is built from 12 residues.

This clone was found once. This chain links TRBV7-6 with TRBJ2-3; D is uncertain. The ends were cut back, 10 bases at V and 0 bases at J, with 5 bases in the middle. Germline V gene data show CDR1 as SGHVS and CDR2 as FNYEAQ. CDR3 length: 11 residues. This chain's CDR3 is CATTSTDTQYF. CDR3 coding DNA: TGTGCCACGACTAGCACAGATACGCAGTATTTT.

The chain recombines TRBV6-1 with TRBJ2-5; D is ambiguous. The CDR3 consists of 13 residues. The germline V gene encodes CDR1 MNHNS and CDR2 SASEGT. The ends were cut back, 7 bases at V and 5 bases at J, with 14 bases in the middle. CDR3 sequence reads: CASKVSLRETQYF. The CDR3 DNA sequence: TGTGCCAGCAAAGTAAGCTTGCGGGAGACCCAGTACTTC.

CDR3 loop: CSAYMLGYTF. In DNA, the CDR3 is TGCAGTGCATACATGCTTGGCTACACCTTC. V and J are TRBV20-1 and TRBJ1-2; D not resolved. The ends were cut back, 6 bases at V and 7 bases at J, with 9 bases in the middle. This CDR3 comprises 10 residues. The germline V gene has CDR1 DFQATT and CDR2 SNEGSKA (reference sequence).

This sequence joins TRBV5-1 and TRBJ2-1, with a possible D match to TRBD2 (6 bases). This CDR3 is 15 amino acids long. Trimming shortened V by 4 bases and J by 4 bases, and 15 bases separated the two germline ends. The germline CDR1 and CDR2 sequences are SGHRS and YFSETQ. The CDR3 region has the DNA TGCGCCAGCAGCCGGGCGGGAACAAATTACAATGAGCAGTTCTTC. It yields the protein CASSRAGTNYNEQFF.

J is TRBJ2-5 and V is TRBV4-3, with 7 bases that match TRBD1. The germline V gene encodes CDR1 LGHNA and CDR2 YSLEER. Germline trimming cut 0 bases from V and 3 bases from J; bases unmatched to any gene: 4. This CDR3 region has 15 residues. In nucleotides, the CDR3 is TGCGCCAGCAGCCAAGATTTGACAGGGAAAGAGACCCAGTACTTC. Translation gives CASSQDLTGKETQYF.

This clone was counted a few times. The chain carries TRBV7-9 and TRBJ2-1; D call uncertain. The germline CDR1 and CDR2 sequences are SEHNR and FQNEAQ (reference sequence). The V and J ends lost 1 base and 9 bases respectively, with 7 bases between them. The CDR3 extends over 12 amino acids. The CDR3 here is CASSLERGEQFF. CDR3 DNA: TGTGCCAGCAGCTTAGAAAGAGGTGAGCAGTTCTTC.

This clone was seen a few times. DNA of the CDR3: TGCGCCAGCAGCCGAGCCCGGGACAGGGTATATGAAAAACTGTTTTTT. Protein product: CASSRARDRVYEKLFF. The J gene is TRBJ1-4, the V gene TRBV4-3, with TRBD1 matching 9 bases. CDR1 LGHNA and CDR2 YSLEER come from the germline V gene. J lost 6 bases, V lost 4 bases, and 9 bases had no gene match. The CDR3 has 16 residues.

This clone showed up just once. CDR3 loop: CASSVARQGAFTEAFF. Written as DNA, the CDR3 is TGTGCCAGCAGCGTGGCCAGACAGGGGGCTTTTACTGAAGCTTTCTTT. The V call is TRBV9, the J call TRBJ1-1; TRBD1 aligns across 10 bases. Germline V CDR1 and CDR2: SGDLS, YYNGEE. J lost 5 bases, V lost 2 bases, and 9 bases had no gene match. The CDR3 spans 16 residues.

As concerns this clone: The junction and the germline gene differ at one end; a read error may be behind it. This chain links TRBV7-8 with TRBJ2-7, with 11 positions matching TRBD1. Per germline, CDR1 SGHVS and CDR2 FQNEAQ. The CDR3 has 16 amino acids. The CDR3 here is CASSIAGQGGTYEQYF. In DNA, the CDR3 is TGTGCCAGCAGCATAGCGGGACAGGGGGGCACCTACGAGCAGTACTTC.

The chain has TRBV29-1 and TRBJ1-1, with 9 bases that match TRBD1. Germline V CDR1 and CDR2: SQVTM, ANQGSEA. There are 14 residues in the CDR3. Germline trimming cut 7 bases from V and 0 bases from J; bases unmatched to any gene: 6. The CDR3 spells CSARGQGMNTEAFF. For the CDR3, the DNA is TGCAGCGCGAGGGGACAGGGAATGAACACTGAAGCTTTCTTT.

The table lists this clone with a few counts. The chain is built from TRBV28 and TRBJ1-3; the D is unclear. The CDR3 has 15 amino acids. V lost 6 bases, J lost 4 bases, and 16 bases lay in between. Germline loops: CDR1 MDHEN, CDR2 SYDVKM. The CDR3 region is CASSPGQVAGNTIYF. The CDR3 coding sequence is TGTGCCAGCAGCCCCGGCCAGGTGGCAGGAAACACCATATATTTT.

In this sample, this clone turned up once. This chain links TRBV4-3 with TRBJ1-2; 10 bases align to TRBD1. Per germline, CDR1 LGHNA and CDR2 YSLEER. This CDR3 is built from 15 residues. V lost 2 bases to trimming and J lost 8 bases; unmatched junction nucleotides: 8. DNA of the CDR3: TGCGCCAGCAGCCAACCCCGACAGGGGGCAGGAGGCTACACCTTC. This encodes CASSQPRQGAGGYTF.

This rearrangement joins TRBV5-3 to TRBJ2-7; D gene ambiguous. TRBV5-3 is an ORF; its function is uncertain. V lost 1 base and J lost 3, with 8 bases in between. The CDR3 consists of 13 residues. The CDR3 region is CARSLLVVYEQYF. In DNA form, the CDR3 reads TGTGCCAGAAGCTTGTTGGTAGTCTACGAGCAGTACTTC.

The chain uses TRBV7-2 and TRBJ2-2; D may be TRBD1 (5 bases). The CDR3 is made up of 14 amino acids. CDR1 and CDR2 from the germline V gene are SGHTA and FQGNSA. V was pared by 2 bases and J by 7 bases, with 11 bases between. The CDR3 nucleotides read TGTGCCAGCAGCTTACAGGGAAGAGGCGGGGAGCTGTTTTTT. Its translation: CASSLQGRGGELFF.

V and J are TRBV15 and TRBJ2-3; 8 bases line up with TRBD2. Germline-derived CDR1 and CDR2 are LNHNV and YYDKDF (reference sequence). The CDR3 has 15 residues. Trimming cost V 0 bases and J 5 bases; bases outside gene matches: 4. CDR3 in amino acids: CATSRDLLAGDTQYF. CDR3 nucleotide sequence: TGTGCCACCAGCAGAGATCTGCTAGCGGGAGATACGCAGTATTTT.